The 28 T cell receptor beta chains below were found in one sample sequenced in a study of metastatic and nonmetastatic thyroid tumors. No patient received treatment before thyroid surgery. TCRdb re-called clones via MiXCR from the PCR reads. The top ten hold under 4% of the sample, which has tens of thousands of clones, approximately 20% seen once. Sequences were obtained from blood. These receptors originate from a male donor with papillary thyroid cancer or a benign thyroid nodule (not recorded which). Some clones in this sample may be carry-over from other donors' samples.

This clone was counted many times. V is TRBV5-1 and J is TRBJ2-7; no clear D. V was trimmed by 0 bases and J by 0 bases, leaving 7 bases between them. Germline V gene data show CDR1 as SGHRS and CDR2 as YFSETQ. The CDR3 totals 14 residues. The CDR3 spells CASSLGPNSYEQYF. CDR3 bases: TGCGCCAGCAGCTTGGGACCCAACTCCTACGAGCAGTACTTC.

This clone was picked up many times. The chain joins TRBV5-1 to TRBJ2-1; 10 bases map to TRBD2. V was clipped by 4 bases and J by 6 bases; unmatched bases: 7. The length of the CDR3 is 15 residues. Looked up from germline, CDR1 is SGHRS and CDR2 is YFSETQ. The CDR3 bases are TGCGCCAGCAGCGCAACTAGCGGGACCTCCAATGAGCAGTTCTTC. Translating gives CASSATSGTSNEQFF.

This clone came up once. This chain connects TRBV7-2 to TRBJ2-2; 8 positions match TRBD2. The CDR3 has 15 residues. J was trimmed by 2 bases and V by 4 bases; bases with no gene match: 3. Germline CDR1 is SGHTA and CDR2 is FQGNSA. The DNA of the CDR3 is TGTGCCAGCAGCTCGATAGCGGGAAACACCGGGGAGCTGTTTTTT. Translation: CASSSIAGNTGELFF.

This clone was counted many times. The chain has TRBV20-1 and TRBJ2-5; no firm D call. This CDR3 contains 11 residues. CDR1 is DFQATT, CDR2 SNEGSKA, per germline (reference sequence). V was pared by 0 bases and J by 9 bases, with 8 bases between. CDR3: CSARDQISQYF. In DNA, the CDR3 is TGCAGTGCTAGAGATCAAATCTCCCAGTACTTC.

This clone has a count of ten or more. The chain couples TRBV11-1 to TRBJ2-1; D remains ambiguous. The CDR3 contains 16 residues. V lost 3 bases to trimming and J lost 2 bases, with 14 bases between them. Germline V gene sequence: CDR1 SGHAT, CDR2 FQDESV (reference sequence). The DNA for the CDR3 is TGTGCCAGCAGCTTCGCCTATAACCCTCCCTACAATGAGCAGTTCTTC. Protein product: CASSFAYNPPYNEQFF. The full variable domain, rest sourced from reference TRBV11-1 and TRBJ2-1, is EAEVAQSPRYKITEKSQAVAFWCDPISGHATLYWYRQILGQGPELLVQFQDESVVDDSQLPKDRFSAERLKGVDSTLKIQPAELGDSAMYLCASSFAYNPPYNEQFFGPGTRLTVL.

The V and J genes are TRBV7-9 and TRBJ2-1; perhaps TRBD1 as D (6 bases). The V and J ends lost 4 bases and 7 bases respectively, with 14 bases between them. Germline assignment: CDR1 SEHNR and CDR2 FQNEAQ (reference sequence). The CDR3 is 14 residues long. The CDR3 nucleotides are TGTGCCAGCAGCTCCACGACAGGTTTTAATGAGCAGTTCTTC. Amino acid sequence: CASSSTTGFNEQFF.

This clone was observed at least ten times. CDR3 loop: CASRRGQATKQETQYF. CDR3 DNA: TGTGCCAGCAGAAGAGGACAGGCAACAAAACAAGAGACCCAGTACTTC. The chain employs TRBV6-1 and TRBJ2-5, with 7 positions matching TRBD1. Unmatched junction bases numbered 12, after V lost 6 bases and J lost 2 bases. The CDR3 is 16 amino acids. CDR1 is MNHNS, CDR2 SASEGT, per germline.

V and J are TRBV28 and TRBJ2-3; D might be TRBD1 (6 bases). Germline loops: CDR1 MDHEN, CDR2 SYDVKM. Deletions cut 4 bases from V and 6 bases from J, with 29 bases between. The length of the CDR3 is 19 residues. The CDR3 sequence is CASSSPLVDRGRGWDTQYF. The CDR3 nucleotides are TGTGCCAGCAGTTCCCCCTTGGTAGACCGGGGTAGGGGGTGGGATACGCAGTATTTT.

This clone was found a few times. This chain joins TRBV5-5 and TRBJ1-6; maybe TRBD1 (6 bases). Deletions cut 0 bases from V and 5 bases from J, with 15 bases between. CDR1 is SGHKS, CDR2 YYEKEE, per germline (reference sequence). The length of the CDR3 is 17 residues. The CDR3 here is CASSLALARGNNSPLHF. CDR3 nucleotide sequence: TGTGCCAGCAGCTTGGCTTTGGCCAGGGGAAATAATTCACCCCTCCACTTT.

The chain links TRBV7-2 to TRBJ2-2; D gene uncertain. Germline V gene lookup returns CDR1 SGHTA and CDR2 FQGNSA. V lost 5 bases to trimming and J lost 2 bases, with 6 bases between them. The CDR3 runs to 13 residues. The CDR3 region is CASSPTNTGELFF. The CDR3 DNA sequence: TGTGCCAGCAGCCCTACCAACACCGGGGAGCTGTTTTTT.

This clone appeared many times. This chain joins TRBV19 and TRBJ2-1; a weak D match, TRBD1 (6 bases). The V gene lost 7 bases and the J gene lost 3 bases, with 10 bases spanning the gap. From germline, CDR1 is LNHDA and CDR2 SQIVND (reference sequence). The CDR3 runs 13 residues. The CDR3 sequence: CASTPDSYNEQFF. The CDR3 nucleotides are TGTGCCAGTACCCCGGACAGCTACAATGAGCAGTTCTTC.

This clone was seen many times. V gene TRBV5-1 combines with J gene TRBJ2-1, with 10 positions matching TRBD2. CDR1 and CDR2 (germline): SGHRS, YFSETQ. With 0 bases clipped from V and 5 bases from J, the junction kept 2 bases outside the gene matches. The CDR3 extends over 15 amino acids. CDR3 region: CASSLVAGGDNEQFF. The CDR3 region has the DNA TGCGCCAGCAGCTTGGTAGCGGGAGGTGACAATGAGCAGTTCTTC.

The chain is built from TRBV5-1 and TRBJ2-3; tentative D call: TRBD2 (6 bases). V gave up 4 bases and J gave up 11 bases, with 17 bases separating them. This CDR3 contains 13 residues. The germline gives CDR1 SGHRS, CDR2 YFSETQ. In DNA, the CDR3 is TGCGCCAGCAGCCACGGGACTTCGGCAGGGCAGTATTTT. Protein: CASSHGTSAGQYF.

This clone was seen at least ten times. The rearrangement links TRBV4-1 to TRBJ1-6, with unresolved D. CDR3 length: 16 amino acids. Trimming shortened V by 4 bases and J by 0 bases, and 10 bases separated the two germline ends. Per the germline V gene, CDR1 is MGHRA and CDR2 is YSYEKL. The DNA for the CDR3 is TGCGCCAGCAGCCCCACGGAGAGCTCCTATAATTCACCCCTCCACTTT. Its translation is CASSPTESSYNSPLHF.

This clone was seen at least ten times. The V gene is TRBV20-1, the J gene TRBJ2-2; TRBD1 aligns across 7 bases. Trimming at V came to 5 bases and at J to 6 bases, leaving 9 bases not matched to a gene. Germline V lookup: CDR1 DFQATT, CDR2 SNEGSKA (reference sequence). This CDR3 has 14 amino acids. Written as DNA, the CDR3 is TGCAGTGCTGGGGACAGCCAAACACCCGGGGAGCTGTTTTTT. Translation gives CSAGDSQTPGELFF.

This clone was counted ten times or more. The chain has TRBV9 and TRBJ1-1; tentatively, D is TRBD1 (6 bases). Germline lookup yields CDR1 SGDLS and CDR2 YYNGEE. The CDR3 sequence is 15 residues long. V lost 3 bases and J 7 bases, leaving 19 bases between the germline ends. The CDR3, as DNA: TGTGCCAGCAGCGCGGATTGGGGGGGGGCTGGTGAAGCTTTCTTT. It translates to CASSADWGGAGEAFF.

In its sample, this clone was seen many times. The rearrangement links TRBV28 to TRBJ2-7; 7 bases are shared with TRBD1. The CDR3 covers 16 residues. V was clipped by 6 bases and J by 3 bases; unmatched bases: 14. Germline V lookup: CDR1 MDHEN, CDR2 SYDVKM. DNA for the CDR3: TGTGCCAGCAGGACACCGGCATCCCCAGGGGGCTACGAGCAGTACTTC. It codes for CASRTPASPGGYEQYF.

In this sample, this clone turned up many times. The V call is TRBV3-1, the J call TRBJ1-1, with 9 bases that match TRBD1. The CDR3 is 16 residues long. Germline loops: CDR1 LGHDT, CDR2 YNNKEL (reference sequence). The J segment lost 7 bases and the V segment lost 2 bases, leaving 11 bases of the junction unmatched. CDR3 nucleotides: TGTGCCAGCAGCCAACCCAAACAGGGGGCTTTTAATGAAGCTTTCTTT. This translates into CASSQPKQGAFNEAFF.

This clone was counted ten times or more. This chain links TRBV5-8 with TRBJ2-7; D might be TRBD1 (5 bases). Germline loops: CDR1 SGHTS, CDR2 YDEGEE. The CDR3 has 12 amino acids. Trimming stripped 4 bases from V and 3 bases from J, with 8 bases between. The CDR3: CASSHDSYEQYF. CDR3 sequence (DNA): TGTGCCAGCAGCCATGACAGCTACGAGCAGTACTTC.

This clone was observed many times. The chain couples TRBV4-1 to TRBJ2-1; D is perhaps TRBD1 (5 bases). The length of the CDR3 is 17 residues. Trimming took off 1 base at V and 4 bases at J, with 17 bases between the two ends. Germline V gives CDR1 MGHRA, CDR2 YSYEKL. The CDR3 loop is CASSQGPTVGRYNEQFF. CDR3 DNA: TGCGCCAGCAGCCAAGGACCCACAGTGGGGCGATACAATGAGCAGTTCTTC.

DNA of the CDR3: TGTGCCAGTAGCCCGGCGGGCGTAAACTATGGCTACACCTTC. This sequence encodes CASSPAGVNYGYTF. J is TRBJ1-2 and V is TRBV10-3; D is uncertain. This CDR3 region has 14 residues. Germline assignment: CDR1 ENHRY and CDR2 SYGVKD. Trimming removed 10 bases from V and 2 bases from J, with 17 bases in between.

This clone has at least ten counts. In DNA form, the CDR3 reads TGTGCCAGCAGCCAAGAGGCGACAGGGACAGGGAGGACCCAGTACTTC. Its protein product is CASSQEATGTGRTQYF. The rearrangement joins TRBV14 to TRBJ2-5; 9 nucleotides match TRBD1. CDR1 SGHDN and CDR2 FVKESK come from the germline V gene. V trimming: 0 bases; J trimming: 7 bases; junction bases outside the gene matches: 9. The length of the CDR3 is 16 residues. Using reference TRBV14 and TRBJ2-5 for the parts outside the CDR3, the full variable domain is EAGVTQFPSHSVIEKGQTVTLRCDPISGHDNLYWYRRVMGKEIKFLLHFVKESKQDESGMPNNRFLAERTGGTYSTLKVQPAELEDSGVYFCASSQEATGTGRTQYFGPGTRLLVL.

The chain uses TRBV7-3 and TRBJ2-5, with a weak D call TRBD2 (5 bases). CDR3 size: 13 residues. Germline values: CDR1 SGHTA, CDR2 FQGTGA. Between the trimmed V and J ends, which lost 5 bases and 5 bases, there was a span of 12 bases. Here the CDR3 reads CASSAGSGETQYF. The CDR3 DNA is TGTGCCAGCAGCGCCGGGTCGGGGGAGACCCAGTACTTC.

The CDR3 DNA is TGTGCCAGCAGTTTAATGGGGGGCTCCTATGGCTACACCTTC. As protein: CASSLMGGSYGYTF. The chain joins TRBV27 to TRBJ1-2, with D possibly matching TRBD1 (6 bases). V was clipped by 2 bases and J by 4 bases, with 11 bases between them. Germline V CDR1 and CDR2: MNHEY, SMNVEV (reference sequence). The CDR3 contains 14 residues.

In its sample, this clone was seen a few times. CDR3 in amino acids: CASTSEGDTQYF. DNA for the CDR3: TGTGCCAGCACCTCCGAGGGAGATACGCAGTATTTT. The chain combines TRBV2 with TRBJ2-3, with D perhaps TRBD2 (5 bases). Per the germline V gene, CDR1 is SNHLY and CDR2 is FYNNEI. The CDR3 spans 12 residues. V lost 7 bases, J lost 5 bases, and 10 bases lay in between.

This clone was detected many times. This rearrangement joins TRBV30 to TRBJ2-2, with TRBD1 identical over 8 bases. The germline V gene encodes CDR1 GTSNPN and CDR2 SVGIG (reference sequence). Germline trimming cut 3 bases from V and 6 bases from J; bases unmatched to any gene: 0. The CDR3 loop spans 12 amino acids. This CDR3 reads CAWRDRAGELFF. In DNA form, the CDR3 reads TGTGCCTGGAGGGACAGGGCCGGGGAGCTGTTTTTT.

This clone came up many times. This may arise from a read error, as a much more abundant clone is one base away. The chain carries TRBV6-2 or TRBV6-3 and TRBJ2-1; TRBD1 aligns across 8 bases. The CDR3 is 17 amino acids. The germline CDR1 and CDR2 sequences are MNHEY and SVGEGT. In nucleotides, the CDR3 is TGTGCCAGCAGTTACACGTCCGGGACAGGCAAGACCTTTGAGCAGTCCTTC. Translation: CASSYTSGTGKTFEQSF.

V is TRBV5-5 and J is TRBJ1-5; weak D call: TRBD1 (5 bases). The germline V and J ends were trimmed by 1 base and 11 bases, with 13 bases remaining between them. This CDR3 region has 13 residues. CDR1 is SGHKS and CDR2 is YYEKEE in the germline V gene (reference sequence). The CDR3, as DNA: TGTGCCAGCAGCTTGCGGACATCGATCGCCCAGCATTTT. The encoded protein is CASSLRTSIAQHF.